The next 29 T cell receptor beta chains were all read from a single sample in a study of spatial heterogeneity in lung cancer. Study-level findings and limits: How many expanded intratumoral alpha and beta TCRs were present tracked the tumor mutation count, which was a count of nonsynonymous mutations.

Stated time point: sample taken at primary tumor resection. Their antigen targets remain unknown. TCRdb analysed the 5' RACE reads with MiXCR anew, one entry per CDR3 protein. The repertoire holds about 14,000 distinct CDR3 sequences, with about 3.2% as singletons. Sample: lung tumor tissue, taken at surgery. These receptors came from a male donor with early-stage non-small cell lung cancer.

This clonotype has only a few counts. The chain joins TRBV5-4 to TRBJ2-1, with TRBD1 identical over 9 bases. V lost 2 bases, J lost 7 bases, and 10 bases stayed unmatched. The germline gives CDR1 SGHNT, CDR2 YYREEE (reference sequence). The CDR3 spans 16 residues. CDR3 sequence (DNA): TGTGCCAGCAGCTTCCGCCCACAGGGGGCGGGAAATGAGCAGTTCTTC. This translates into CASSFRPQGAGNEQFF.

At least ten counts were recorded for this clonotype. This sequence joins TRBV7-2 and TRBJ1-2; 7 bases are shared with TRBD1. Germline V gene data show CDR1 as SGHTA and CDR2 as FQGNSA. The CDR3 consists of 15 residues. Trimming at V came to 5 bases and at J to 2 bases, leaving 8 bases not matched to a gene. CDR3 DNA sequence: TGTGCCAGCAGCGTCACTACAGGGGACAACTATGGCTACACCTTC. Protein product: CASSVTTGDNYGYTF.

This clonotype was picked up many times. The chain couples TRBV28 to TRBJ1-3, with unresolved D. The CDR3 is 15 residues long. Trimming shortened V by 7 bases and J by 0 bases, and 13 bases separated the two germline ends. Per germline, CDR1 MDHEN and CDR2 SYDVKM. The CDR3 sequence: CASTGVGPSGNTIYF. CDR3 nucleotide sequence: TGTGCCAGCACTGGGGTCGGGCCCTCTGGAAACACCATATATTTT.

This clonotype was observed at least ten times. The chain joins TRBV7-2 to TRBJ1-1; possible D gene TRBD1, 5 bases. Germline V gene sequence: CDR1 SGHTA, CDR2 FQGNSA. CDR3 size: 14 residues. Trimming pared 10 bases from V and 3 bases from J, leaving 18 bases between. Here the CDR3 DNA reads TGTGCCACCCGGGGAAGGGGAATTTACACTGAAGCTTTCTTT. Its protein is CATRGRGIYTEAFF. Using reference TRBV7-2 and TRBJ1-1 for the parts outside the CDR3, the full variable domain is GAGVSQSPSNKVTEKGKDVELRCDPISGHTALYWYRQSLGQGLEFLIYFQGNSAPDKSGLPSDRFSAERTGGSVSTLTIQRTQQEDSAVYLCATRGRGIYTEAFFGQGTRLTVV.

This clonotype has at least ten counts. The CDR3 loop reads CASNTEPYEQYF. The CDR3 nucleotides are TGTGCCAGCAACACTGAACCCTACGAGCAGTACTTC. V gene TRBV2 combines with J gene TRBJ2-7; D unresolved. Germline CDR1 reads SNHLY; CDR2 reads FYNNEI. The V and J ends lost 7 bases and 2 bases respectively, with 9 bases between them. This CDR3 comprises 12 residues.

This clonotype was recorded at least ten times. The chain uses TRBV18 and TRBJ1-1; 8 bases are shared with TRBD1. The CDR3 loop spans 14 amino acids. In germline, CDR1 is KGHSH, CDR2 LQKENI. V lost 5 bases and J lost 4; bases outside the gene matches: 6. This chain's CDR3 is CASSRGQEATEAFF. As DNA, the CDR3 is TGTGCCAGCTCAAGGGGACAGGAGGCCACTGAAGCTTTCTTT.

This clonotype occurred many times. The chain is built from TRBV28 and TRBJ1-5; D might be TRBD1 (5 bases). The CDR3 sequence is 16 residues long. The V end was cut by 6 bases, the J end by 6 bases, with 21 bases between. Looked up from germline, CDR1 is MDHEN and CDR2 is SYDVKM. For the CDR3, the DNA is TGTGCCAGCAGACGCCCCCAAGGGGCGAAAGGTCAGCCCCAGCATTTT. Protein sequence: CASRRPQGAKGQPQHF.

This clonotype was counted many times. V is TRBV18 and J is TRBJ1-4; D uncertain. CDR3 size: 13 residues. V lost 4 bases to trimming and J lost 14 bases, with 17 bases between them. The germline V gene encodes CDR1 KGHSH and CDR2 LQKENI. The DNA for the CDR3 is TGTGCCAGCTCACTTCTATCCGAAGCTGTGCTGTTTTTT. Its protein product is CASSLLSEAVLFF.

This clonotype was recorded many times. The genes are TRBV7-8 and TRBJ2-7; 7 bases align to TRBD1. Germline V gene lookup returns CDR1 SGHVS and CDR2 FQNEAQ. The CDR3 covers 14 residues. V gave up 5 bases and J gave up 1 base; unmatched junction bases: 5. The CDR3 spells CASSPRDSSYEQYF. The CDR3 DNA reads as TGTGCCAGCAGCCCCAGGGACAGTTCCTACGAGCAGTACTTC.

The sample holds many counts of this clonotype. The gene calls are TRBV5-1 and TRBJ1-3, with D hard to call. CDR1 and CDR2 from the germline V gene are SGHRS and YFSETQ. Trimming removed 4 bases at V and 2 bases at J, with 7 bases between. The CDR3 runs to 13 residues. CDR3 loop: CASSSQTGNTIYF. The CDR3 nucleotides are TGCGCCAGCAGCAGCCAGACTGGAAACACCATATATTTT.

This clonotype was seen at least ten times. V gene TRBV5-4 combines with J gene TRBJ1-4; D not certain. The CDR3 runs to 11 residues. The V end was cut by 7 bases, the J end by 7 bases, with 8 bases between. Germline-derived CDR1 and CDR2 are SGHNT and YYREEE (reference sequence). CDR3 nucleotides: TGTGCCAGCTCCCGAGGTGAAAAACTGTTTTTT. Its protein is CASSRGEKLFF. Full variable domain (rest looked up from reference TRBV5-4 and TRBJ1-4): ETGVTQSPTHLIKTRGQQVTLRCSSQSGHNTVSWYQQALGQGPQFIFQYYREEENGRGNFPPRFSGLQFPNYSSELNVNALELDDSALYLCASSRGEKLFFGSGTQLSVL.

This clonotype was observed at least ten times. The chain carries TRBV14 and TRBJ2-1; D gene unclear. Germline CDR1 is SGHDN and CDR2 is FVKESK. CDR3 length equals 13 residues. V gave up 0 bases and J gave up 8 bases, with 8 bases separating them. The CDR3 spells CASSQDEVHEQFF. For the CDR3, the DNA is TGTGCCAGCAGCCAAGACGAGGTCCATGAGCAGTTCTTC.

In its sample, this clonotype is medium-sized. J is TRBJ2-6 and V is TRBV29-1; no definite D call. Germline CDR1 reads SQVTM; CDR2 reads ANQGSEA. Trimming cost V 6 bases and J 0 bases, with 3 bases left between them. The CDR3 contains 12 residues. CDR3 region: CSVNSGANVLTF. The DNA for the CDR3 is TGCAGCGTAAACTCTGGGGCCAACGTCCTGACTTTC.

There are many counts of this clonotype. CDR3 region: CASRPGQTVGELFF. DNA for the CDR3: TGTGCCAGCAGGCCCGGACAGACGGTTGGGGAGCTGTTTTTT. The chain couples TRBV9 to TRBJ2-2, with D maybe TRBD1 (6 bases). Germline V lookup: CDR1 SGDLS, CDR2 YYNGEE. This CDR3 region has 14 residues. Trimming left V 5 bases short and J 8 bases short, with 16 bases between.

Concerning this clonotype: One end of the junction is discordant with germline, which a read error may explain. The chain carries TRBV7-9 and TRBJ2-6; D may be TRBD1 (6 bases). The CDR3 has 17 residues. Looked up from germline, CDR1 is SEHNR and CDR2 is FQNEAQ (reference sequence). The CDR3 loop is CASSFRRGTSGANVLTF. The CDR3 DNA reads TGTGCCAGCAGCTTCCGCAGGGGTACATCTGGGGCCAACGTCCTGACATTC.

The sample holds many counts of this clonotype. The CDR3 protein is CASSEQSNQPQHF. The CDR3 DNA reads TGTGCCAGCAGTGAACAGAGCAATCAGCCCCAGCATTTT. The J gene is TRBJ1-5, the V gene TRBV2; D remains ambiguous. Between the trimmed V and J ends, which lost 2 bases and 1 base, there was a span of 3 bases. Germline V gene sequence: CDR1 SNHLY, CDR2 FYNNEI. This CDR3 contains 13 residues.

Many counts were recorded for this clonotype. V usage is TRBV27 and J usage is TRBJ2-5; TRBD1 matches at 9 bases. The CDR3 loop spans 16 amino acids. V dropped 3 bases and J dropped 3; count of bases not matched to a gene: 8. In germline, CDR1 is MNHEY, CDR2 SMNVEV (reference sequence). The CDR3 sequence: CASSFSPGTGKETQYF. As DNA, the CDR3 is TGTGCCAGCAGTTTCTCCCCCGGGACAGGGAAAGAGACCCAGTACTTC.

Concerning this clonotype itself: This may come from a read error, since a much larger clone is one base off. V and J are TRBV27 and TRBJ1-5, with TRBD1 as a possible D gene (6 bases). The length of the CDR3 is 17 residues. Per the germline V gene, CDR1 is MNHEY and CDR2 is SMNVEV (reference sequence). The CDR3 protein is CAGSLWGAEYSNQPQHF. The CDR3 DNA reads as TGTGCCGGCAGTTTATGGGGGGCCGAGTATAGCAATCAGCCCCAGCATTTT.

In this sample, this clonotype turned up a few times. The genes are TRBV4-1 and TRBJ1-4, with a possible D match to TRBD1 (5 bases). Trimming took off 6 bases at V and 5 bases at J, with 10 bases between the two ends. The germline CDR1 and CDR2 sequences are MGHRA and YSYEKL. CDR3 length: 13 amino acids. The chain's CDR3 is CASSTTGNEKLFF. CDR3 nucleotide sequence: TGCGCCAGCAGTACTACAGGAAATGAAAAACTGTTTTTT.

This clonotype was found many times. In DNA, the CDR3 is TGTGCCAGCAGTTTCAGGGCTAGCGGGGGCCTAGCCCCAAGAGGGACCCAGTACTTC. This encodes CASSFRASGGLAPRGTQYF. This rearrangement joins TRBV12-3 or TRBV12-4 to TRBJ2-5, with 10 nucleotides matching TRBD2. Trimming removed 3 bases from V and 7 bases from J; junction bases left unmatched: 20. The CDR3 contains 19 residues.

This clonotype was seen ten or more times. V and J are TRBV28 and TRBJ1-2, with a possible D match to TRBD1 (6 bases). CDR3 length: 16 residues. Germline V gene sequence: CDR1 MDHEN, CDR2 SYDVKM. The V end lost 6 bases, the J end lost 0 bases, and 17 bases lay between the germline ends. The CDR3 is CASSRLTGNANYGYTF. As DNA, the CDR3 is TGTGCCAGCAGCAGACTTACAGGGAACGCTAACTATGGCTACACCTTC.

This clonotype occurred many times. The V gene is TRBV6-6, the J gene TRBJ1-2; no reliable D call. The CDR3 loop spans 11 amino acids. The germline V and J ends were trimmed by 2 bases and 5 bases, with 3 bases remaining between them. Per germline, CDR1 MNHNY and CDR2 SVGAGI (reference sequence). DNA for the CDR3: TGTGCCAGCAGTTACCTGTATGGCTACACCTTC. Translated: CASSYLYGYTF.

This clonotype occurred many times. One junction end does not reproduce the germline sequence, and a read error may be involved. The DNA for the CDR3 is TGTGCCAGCAGTAGGAAAGGCAGGGTCTACGAGCAGTGCTTC. Encoded protein: CASSRKGRVYEQCF. V and J are TRBV7-2 and TRBJ2-7; TRBD1 might be the D (5 bases). The length of the CDR3 is 14 residues. Germline V lookup: CDR1 SGHTA, CDR2 FQGNSA.

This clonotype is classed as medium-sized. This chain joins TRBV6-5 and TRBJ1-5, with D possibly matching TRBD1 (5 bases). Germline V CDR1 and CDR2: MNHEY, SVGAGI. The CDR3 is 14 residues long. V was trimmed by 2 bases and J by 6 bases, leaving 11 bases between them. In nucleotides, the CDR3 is TGTGCCAGCAGTTACAGCAGGGTAGGTCAGCCCCAGCATTTT. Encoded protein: CASSYSRVGQPQHF.

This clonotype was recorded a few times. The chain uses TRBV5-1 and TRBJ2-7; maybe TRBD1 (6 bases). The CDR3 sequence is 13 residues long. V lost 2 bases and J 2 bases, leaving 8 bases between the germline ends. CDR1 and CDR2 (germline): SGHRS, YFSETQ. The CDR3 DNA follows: TGCGCCAGCAGCTTTCAGGGGCCCTACGAGCAGTACTTC. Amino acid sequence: CASSFQGPYEQYF.

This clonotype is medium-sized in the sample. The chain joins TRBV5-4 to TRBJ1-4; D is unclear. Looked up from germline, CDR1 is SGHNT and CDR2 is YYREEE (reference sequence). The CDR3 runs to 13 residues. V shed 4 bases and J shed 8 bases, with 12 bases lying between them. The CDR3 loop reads CASSLKTHEKLFF. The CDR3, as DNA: TGTGCCAGCAGCCTTAAGACCCACGAAAAACTGTTTTTT.

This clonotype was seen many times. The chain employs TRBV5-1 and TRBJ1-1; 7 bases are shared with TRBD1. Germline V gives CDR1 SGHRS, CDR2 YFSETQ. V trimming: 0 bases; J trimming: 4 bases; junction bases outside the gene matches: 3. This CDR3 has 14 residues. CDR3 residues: CASSLEAGGTEAFF. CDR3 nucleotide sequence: TGCGCCAGCAGCTTGGAGGCAGGGGGCACTGAAGCTTTCTTT.

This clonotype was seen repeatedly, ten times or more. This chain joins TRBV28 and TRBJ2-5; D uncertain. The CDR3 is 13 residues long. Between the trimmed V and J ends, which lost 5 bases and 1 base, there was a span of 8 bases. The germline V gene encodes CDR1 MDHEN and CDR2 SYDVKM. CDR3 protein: CASSNQPQETQYF. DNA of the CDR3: TGTGCCAGCAGTAACCAGCCCCAAGAGACCCAGTACTTC.

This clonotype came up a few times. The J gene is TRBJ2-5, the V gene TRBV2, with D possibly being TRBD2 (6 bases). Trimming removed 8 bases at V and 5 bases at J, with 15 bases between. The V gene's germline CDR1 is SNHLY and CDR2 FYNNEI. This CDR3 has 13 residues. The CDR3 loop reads CASSQLEGETQYF. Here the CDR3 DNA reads TGTGCCAGCTCCCAACTGGAGGGGGAGACCCAGTACTTC. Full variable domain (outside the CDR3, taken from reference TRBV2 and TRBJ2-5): EPEVTQTPSHQVTQMGQEVILRCVPISNHLYFYWYRQILGQKVEFLVSFYNNEISEKSEIFDDQFSVERPDGSNFTLKIRSTKLEDSAMYFCASSQLEGETQYFGPGTRLLVL.